This TCR beta chain emerged from a study of T-cell memory formation after mild COVID-19. General study results and limits: From day 15 to 85, contracting clones were balanced between CD4 and CD8, whereas later expanders leaned toward CD4+. In second-wave clones peaking day 37, SARS-CoV-2 specificity remained unconfirmed.

TCRdb re-called the 5' RACE reads with MiXCR, one entry per CDR3 protein. The sample yields 110,000 or so distinct CDR3 sequences, 20% to 25% seen once. This clonotype was observed a few times. As yet, its antigen is unknown. The CDR3 runs 14 residues. Germline trimming cut 5 bases from V and 5 bases from J; bases unmatched to any gene: 4. CDR1 DFQATT and CDR2 SNEGSKA come from the germline V gene (reference sequence). Sequencing used PBMCs or a T cell subset sorted from them (not recorded which). The chain couples TRBV20-1 to TRBJ2-5; 14 nucleotides line up with TRBD2. This TCR derives from a man in his late teens or twenties who had mild COVID-19 (a few samples of this study predate the infection). Cell type and time point are not known. The CDR3 loop reads CSAETSGGAETQYF. CDR3 in DNA: TGCAGTGCTGAGACTAGCGGGGGGGCGGAGACCCAGTACTTC.